This entry lists 13 T cell receptor beta chains sequenced from one sample in a study of T cell responses to AZD1222 COVID-19 vaccine. Assay: immunoSEQ multiplex PCR; the TCRdb copy retains only in-frame clones and omits some. The repertoire holds 95,000 to 150,000 clones, roughly nine tenths seen once, with 3.1% in the top ten. Material: peripheral blood, obtained on day 0 of AZD1222 vaccination. The receptors were sampled from an adult in good health.

The J gene is TRBJ2-3, the V gene TRBV6-5, with 10 bases lining up with TRBD2. The CDR3 is 15 amino acids. The junction had 9 bases not matched to a gene; V was cut back by 6 bases and J by 6 bases. CDR1 and CDR2 from the germline V gene are MNHEY and SVGAGI. Written as DNA, the CDR3 is TGTGCCAGCAGATCCTTACTAGCGGGGCAGGATACGCAGTATTTT. Residues: CASRSLLAGQDTQYF.

This clone is medium-sized within its sample. The rearrangement links TRBV5-4 to TRBJ1-2; maybe TRBD1 (5 bases). This CDR3 has 13 residues. V lost 4 bases, J lost 4 bases, and 11 bases lay in between. Germline V gives CDR1 SGHNT, CDR2 YYREEE (reference sequence). The CDR3 sequence: CASSIQGSYGYTF. The CDR3 nucleotides read TGTGCCAGCAGCATCCAGGGAAGCTATGGCTACACCTTC.

This chain links TRBV27 with TRBJ1-1, with D perhaps matching TRBD1 (5 bases). V was pared by 2 bases and J by 0 bases, with 13 bases between. CDR1 MNHEY and CDR2 SMNVEV come from the germline V gene (reference sequence). There are 16 residues in the CDR3. The CDR3 nucleotides read TGTGCCAGCAGTTTACGTAGGGGCGGGATGAACACTGAAGCTTTCTTT. Its protein product is CASSLRRGGMNTEAFF.

This chain joins TRBV5-4 and TRBJ2-7, with 9 bases identical to TRBD2. CDR1 is SGHNT and CDR2 is YYREEE in the germline V gene (reference sequence). With V trimmed by 2 bases and J by 4 bases, 1 base remained unmatched. This CDR3 region has 13 residues. CDR3 protein: CASSFSGRYEQYF. DNA for the CDR3: TGTGCCAGCAGCTTTAGCGGGAGATACGAGCAGTACTTC. The full variable domain, in which reference TRBV5-4 and TRBJ2-7 provide the parts outside the CDR3, is ETGVTQSPTHLIKTRGQQVTLRCSSQSGHNTVSWYQQALGQGPQFIFQYYREEENGRGNFPPRFSGLQFPNYSSELNVNALELDDSALYLCASSFSGRYEQYFGPGTRLTVT.

The chain links TRBV14 to TRBJ1-4; D is perhaps TRBD1 (6 bases). The CDR3 runs 14 residues. Germline V gives CDR1 SGHDN, CDR2 FVKESK. Trimming stripped 3 bases from V and 3 bases from J, with 8 bases between. CDR3 coding DNA: TGTGCCAGCAGCCAGGGACACCCTAATGAAAAACTGTTTTTT. It yields the protein CASSQGHPNEKLFF.

As concerns this clone: The junction differs from germline at one of its ends, possibly a read error. V usage is TRBV3-1 (or the pseudogene TRBV3-2) and J usage is TRBJ1-2; D gene unclear. The CDR3 contains 16 residues. Germline CDR1 is LGHDT and CDR2 is YNNKEL (reference sequence). CDR3 coding DNA: TGTGCCAGCAGCTCCTCGCTCCCGGGGTCTGGCTATGGCTGCACCTTC. It yields the protein CASSSSLPGSGYGCTF.

This chain uses TRBV19 with TRBJ2-3; 8 bases match TRBD1. Germline lookup yields CDR1 LNHDA and CDR2 SQIVND (reference sequence). The J segment lost 0 bases and the V segment lost 4 bases, leaving 9 bases of the junction unmatched. The CDR3 is 17 residues long. The CDR3 bases are TGTGCCAGTAGTACCCCCGGACAGGGCGCTAGCACAGATACGCAGTATTTT. This codes for CASSTPGQGASTDTQYF.

The chain couples TRBV6-5 to TRBJ1-5; D ambiguous. The CDR3 contains 12 residues. CDR1 is MNHEY and CDR2 is SVGAGI in the germline V gene. V lost 6 bases, J lost 2 bases, and 5 bases lay in between. CDR3 coding DNA: TGTGCCAGCAGCCCAGGCAATCAGCCCCAGCATTTT. Amino acid sequence: CASSPGNQPQHF.

The J gene is TRBJ1-6, the V gene TRBV6-2 or TRBV6-3; unclear D gene. The germline V gene has CDR1 MNHEY and CDR2 SVGEGT. Trimming removed 3 bases at V and 10 bases at J, with 7 bases between. CDR3 size: 12 residues. The CDR3 DNA follows: TGTGCCAGCAGTTATTGGGAATCACCCCTCCACTTT. Encoded protein: CASSYWESPLHF.

The chain combines TRBV9 with TRBJ2-5, with a possible D match to TRBD2 (7 bases). Trimming took off 4 bases at V and 5 bases at J, with 21 bases between the two ends. CDR3 length equals 16 residues. The germline V gene encodes CDR1 SGDLS and CDR2 YYNGEE. The CDR3 DNA reads as TGTGCCAGCAGCCGCAGTAAGGGGGGGCCGTTGGAGACCCAGTACTTC. It is translated as CASSRSKGGPLETQYF.

The chain uses TRBV5-5 and TRBJ2-5; TRBD2 matches at 7 bases. This CDR3 region has 16 residues. V was clipped by 1 base and J by 2 bases; unmatched bases: 8. Per the germline V gene, CDR1 is SGHKS and CDR2 is YYEKEE (reference sequence). DNA for the CDR3: TGTGCCAGCAGCTTGTTCCCTGCTAGCGGTCAAGAGACCCAGTACTTC. It translates to CASSLFPASGQETQYF. Full variable domain (remainder filled in from reference TRBV5-5 and TRBJ2-5): DAGVTQSPTHLIKTRGQQVTLRCSPISGHKSVSWYQQVLGQGPQFIFQYYEKEERGRGNFPDRFSARQFPNYSSELNVNALLLGDSALYLCASSLFPASGQETQYFGPGTRLLVL.

The chain combines TRBV11-2 with TRBJ2-5; no firm D call. Trimming took off 4 bases at V and 5 bases at J, with 11 bases between the two ends. This CDR3 is built from 13 residues. CDR1 is SGHAT, CDR2 FQNNGV, per germline. In DNA, the CDR3 is TGTGCCAGCAGCTCCGGGCCCCGGGAGACCCAGTACTTC. As protein: CASSSGPRETQYF.

V gene TRBV18 combines with J gene TRBJ1-1, with D perhaps matching TRBD1 (5 bases). Germline CDR1 and CDR2: KGHSH and LQKENI. The CDR3 contains 17 residues. The V gene lost 1 base and the J gene lost 0 bases, with 15 bases spanning the gap. Written as DNA, the CDR3 is TGTGCCAGCTCACCACTTGAGGGGATCGGGTTGAACACTGAAGCTTTCTTT. Amino acid sequence: CASSPLEGIGLNTEAFF.